This T cell receptor beta chain was obtained from a study of blood T cell repertoires in COVID-19 (TCRdb year 2020). Concerning the study at large: Samples covering the acute and convalescent phases of COVID-19 were provided by collaborators in the United States, Italy and Spain. The repertoires were released in a freely available public database meant as a resource for research on the immune response to SARS-CoV-2. The prospective study material was composed of cDNA or gDNA derived from T cells, B-cell-depleted T cells, or PBMCs. Nearly every sample came with metadata listing a de-identified subject ID, COVID-19 status, age in years and sex. HLA class I and class II types, where available, came from metadata supplied by the sample provider rather than from assay-based typing. Deeply sampled blood TCRbeta repertoires from subjects exposed to, actively infected with, or recovered from COVID-19 were included in the dataset. Samples came from the ongoing ImmuneRACE study (first 160 participants) plus 1,254 subjects from 6 global collaborators.

The immunoSEQ Assay, a bias-controlled multiplex PCR, was used to amplify TCRbeta CDR3 regions from genomic DNA. Turning to the authors' computational methods: The number of nucleated cells in each sample was estimated by amplification of reference gene primers within the assay. To quantify the absolute abundance of each unique TCRbeta CDR3 rearrangement, sequence reads were collapsed and filtered. For each sample, productive Simpson clonality was calculated as the square root of Simpson's diversity index over productive rearrangements. Not all clones reach the TCRdb copy of this immuneACCESS table, which keeps in-frame sequences only. Checked studies attribute under half of the gap to unresolved V genes and leave the rest unexplained. V and J calls and clone size come straight from that table; D and trimming were deduced from the DNA. Within this sample are approximately 350,000 clones, with roughly 90% of them counted one time only. The ten top clones hold around 3% of the sample.

The germline V gene (reference sequence) supplies CDR1 LNHNV and CDR2 YYDKDF. The CDR3, cysteine through phenylalanine, is 14 amino acids long. The DNA shown is the 42-base CDR3, in frame from base 1. A distance of 20 bases separates the germline ends of V and J, which lose 4 bases and 11 bases respectively. The research as a whole found: Clinical and demographic metadata were provided uncurated, with the amount varying by source and participant.

As to this clone: Its antigen is unknown. No much larger clone exists at a distance of one base, and base qualities are not known.

Participants in the prospective study were aged about 18 to 95 years, lived in over 20 United States geographic areas, and enrolled through a virtual design. Cohort assignment in the prospective study relied on participant-reported clinical history from a screening survey and a study questionnaire. For ImmuneRACE Cohort 3, a participant was defined as recovered based on two consecutive negative NP/OP PCR tests, clearance by a healthcare professional, or resolution of symptoms. Mobile phlebotomists in the prospective study collected whole blood, serum and a nasopharyngeal or oropharyngeal swab from every participant. Participants in the prospective study had the option to provide additional blood draws and questionnaires over a roughly two-month period. Blood samples from the prospective study were shipped frozen or at room temperature prior to DNA extraction.

Sequencing was carried out using PBMCs or T cells enriched from blood (not recorded which). The V gene is TRBV15 and the J gene is TRBJ1-1, with no D gene named confidently. This receptor was identified in a woman aged 25-40 years who had recovered from COVID-19. The DNA sequence reads TGTGCCACCAGCACTGCAAATGGAGGGTTCGGGGCTTTCTTT. It translates as CATSTANGGFGAFF.